This T cell receptor beta chain came from a study of persistence of HIV-infected CD4 T cells. Overall study: Up to roughly 180 mL blood was drawn at multiple time points; two donors had single-time leukapheresis. Anti-CD3/anti-CD28 beads activated more cells than antigen stimulation did.

Cells were stimulated nonspecifically with anti-CD3/anti-CD28 magnetic beads. Responding CD4+ T cells were sorted by upregulation of both CD40 ligand and CD69. Donors had CD4+ T cell counts above 400 cells/uL and were CMV-seropositive. Note on this clone: Antigen: not known.

The libraries were made with immunoSEQ version 4 in survey mode. Each sample used up to 1 ug genomic DNA diluted to approximately 9 ng/uL. Clones were read by immunoSEQ multiplex PCR, and TCRdb kept only the in-frame ones, dropping some. Altogether more than 35,000 clones are present, roughly 90% being singletons, with the ten largest covering approximately 1.8%. The V end was cut by 10 bases, the J end by 2 bases, with 17 bases between. Germline CDR1 is LNHDA and CDR2 is SQIVND (reference sequence). The CDR3 runs to 14 residues. The sample consisted of CD4+ T cells sorted from PBMCs after approximately 20-hour stimulation, taken from a patient who received antiretroviral therapy. The origin of this receptor is an adult man with HIV who was CMV-seropositive. This chain links TRBV19 with TRBJ1-2, with TRBD1 as a possible D gene (6 bases). CDR3 coding DNA: TGTGCCACCGCATCCGACAGGAAGAACTATGGCTACACCTTC. This sequence encodes CATASDRKNYGYTF.